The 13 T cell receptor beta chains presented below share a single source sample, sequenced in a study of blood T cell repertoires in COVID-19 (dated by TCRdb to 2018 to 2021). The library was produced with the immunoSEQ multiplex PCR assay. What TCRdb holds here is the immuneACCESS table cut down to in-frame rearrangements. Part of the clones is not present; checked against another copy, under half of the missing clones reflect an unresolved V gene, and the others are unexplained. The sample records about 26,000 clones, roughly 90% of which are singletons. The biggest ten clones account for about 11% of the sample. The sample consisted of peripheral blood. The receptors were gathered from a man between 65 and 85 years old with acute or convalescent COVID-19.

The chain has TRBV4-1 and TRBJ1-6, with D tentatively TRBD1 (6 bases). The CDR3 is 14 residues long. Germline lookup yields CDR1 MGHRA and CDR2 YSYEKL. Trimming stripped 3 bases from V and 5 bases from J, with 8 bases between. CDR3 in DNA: TGCGCCAGCAGCCAGGGGGCGAATAATTCACCCCTCCACTTT. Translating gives CASSQGANNSPLHF.

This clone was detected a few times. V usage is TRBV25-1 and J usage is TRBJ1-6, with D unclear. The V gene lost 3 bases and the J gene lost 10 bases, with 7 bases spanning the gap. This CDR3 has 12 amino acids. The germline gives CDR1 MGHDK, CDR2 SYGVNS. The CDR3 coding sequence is TGTGCCAGCAGTGACGGAGTATCACCCCTCCACTTT. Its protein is CASSDGVSPLHF.

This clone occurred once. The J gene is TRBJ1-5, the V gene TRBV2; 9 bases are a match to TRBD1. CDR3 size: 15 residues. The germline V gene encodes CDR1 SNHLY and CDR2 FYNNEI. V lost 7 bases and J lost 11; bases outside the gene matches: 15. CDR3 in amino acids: CASIPGTGTWKAQHF. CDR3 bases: TGTGCCAGCATTCCCGGGACAGGGACCTGGAAGGCCCAGCATTTT.

CDR3 in DNA: TGTGCCAGCAGCCACCGGATTGAGGGACAGTCGATTTTGGACAATGAGCAGTTCTTC. Residues: CASSHRIEGQSILDNEQFF. This chain uses TRBV3-1 (or the pseudogene TRBV3-2) with TRBJ2-1, with 7 bases matching TRBD1. The CDR3 covers 19 residues. V gave up 3 bases and J gave up 5 bases; unmatched junction bases: 19. CDR1 and CDR2 (germline): LGHDT, YNNKEL (reference sequence).

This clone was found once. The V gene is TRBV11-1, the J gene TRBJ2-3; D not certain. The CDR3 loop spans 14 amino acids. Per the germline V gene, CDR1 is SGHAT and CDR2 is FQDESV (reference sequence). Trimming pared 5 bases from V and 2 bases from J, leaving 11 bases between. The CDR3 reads CASSHGALTDTQYF. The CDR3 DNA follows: TGTGCCAGCAGCCACGGAGCCCTCACAGATACGCAGTATTTT.

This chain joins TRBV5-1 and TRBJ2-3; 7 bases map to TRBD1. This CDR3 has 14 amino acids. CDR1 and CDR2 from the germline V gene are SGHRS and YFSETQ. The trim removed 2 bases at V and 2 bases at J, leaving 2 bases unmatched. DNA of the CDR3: TGCGCCAGCAGCTTAGGACAGGACACAGATACGCAGTATTTT. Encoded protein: CASSLGQDTDTQYF.

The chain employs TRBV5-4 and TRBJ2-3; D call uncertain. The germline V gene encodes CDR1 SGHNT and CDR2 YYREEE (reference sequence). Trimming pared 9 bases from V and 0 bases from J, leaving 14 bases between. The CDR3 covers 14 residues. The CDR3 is CATAVDFSTDTQYF. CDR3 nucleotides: TGTGCCACCGCGGTGGATTTTAGCACAGATACGCAGTATTTT.

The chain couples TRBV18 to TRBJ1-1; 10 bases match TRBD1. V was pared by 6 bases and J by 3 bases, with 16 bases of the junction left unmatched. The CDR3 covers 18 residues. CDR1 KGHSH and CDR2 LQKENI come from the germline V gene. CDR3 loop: CASSGTGEGLRIDTEAFF. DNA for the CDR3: TGTGCCAGCTCTGGGACAGGGGAGGGTTTAAGGATCGACACTGAAGCTTTCTTT.

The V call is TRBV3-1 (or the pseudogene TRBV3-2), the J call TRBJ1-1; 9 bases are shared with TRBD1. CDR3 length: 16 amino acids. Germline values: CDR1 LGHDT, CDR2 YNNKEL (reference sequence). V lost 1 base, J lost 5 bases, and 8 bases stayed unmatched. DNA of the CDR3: TGTGCCAGCAGCCAAGGAAGAGGACAGGGGAGAACTGAAGCTTTCTTT. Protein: CASSQGRGQGRTEAFF.

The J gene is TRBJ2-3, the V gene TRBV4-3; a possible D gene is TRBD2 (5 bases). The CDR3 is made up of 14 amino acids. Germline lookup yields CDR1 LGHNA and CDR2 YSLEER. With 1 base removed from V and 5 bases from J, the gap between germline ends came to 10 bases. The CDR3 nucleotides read TGCGCCAGCAGCCAAGGGCGACGGGGAGATACGCAGTATTTT. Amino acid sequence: CASSQGRRGDTQYF.

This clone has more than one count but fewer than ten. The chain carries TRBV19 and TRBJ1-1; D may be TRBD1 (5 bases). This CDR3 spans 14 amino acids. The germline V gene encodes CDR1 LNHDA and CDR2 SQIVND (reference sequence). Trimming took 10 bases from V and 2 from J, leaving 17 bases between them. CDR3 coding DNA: TGTGCCACGCGGGACTTACGGCTAAACACTGAAGCTTTCTTT. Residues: CATRDLRLNTEAFF.

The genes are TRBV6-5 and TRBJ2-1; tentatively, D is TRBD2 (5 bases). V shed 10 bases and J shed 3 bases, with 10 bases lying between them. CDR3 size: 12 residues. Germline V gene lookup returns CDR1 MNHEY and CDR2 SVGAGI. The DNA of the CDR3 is TGTGCCATACCCCGGGACTACAATGAGCAGTTCTTC. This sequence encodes CAIPRDYNEQFF.

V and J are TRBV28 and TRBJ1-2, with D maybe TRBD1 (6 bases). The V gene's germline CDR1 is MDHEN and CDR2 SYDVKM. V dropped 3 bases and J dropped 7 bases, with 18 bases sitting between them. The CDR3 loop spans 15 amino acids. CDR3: CASSLQGHLLGGYTF. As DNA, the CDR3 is TGTGCCAGCAGTTTGCAGGGGCACCTTCTAGGTGGCTACACCTTC.